The clone carrying this T cell receptor beta chain was detected ten times or more. What it binds is not known. This record comes from a study of T-cell reconstitution after alpha-beta-depleted transplantation in children. Regarding the study as a whole: From surviving recipient T cells and thymic progenitors came the high day-60 TCRbeta diversity observed in some patients. About two months after transplant, alpha-beta T cells reportedly came from several hundred expanded graft clones. T cells produced anew were the main source of T-cell counts and diversity one year after transplant.

A library of TCRbeta sequences, prepared with unique molecular identifiers, was generated. One entry per CDR3 protein, called by TCRdb with MiXCR from the PCR reads. There are around 490,000 distinct CDR3 sequences in the sample; about an eighth occur only once, and approximately 15% lies in the top ten. The V and J ends lost 2 bases and 9 bases respectively, with 19 bases between them. The CDR3 covers 15 residues. This specimen was PBMCs, mostly from graft donor cells, taken 180 days after TCRalphabeta/CD19-depleted stem cell transplant. The TCR sequence derives from a female patient aged 2-15 years who had a stem cell transplant for aplastic anemia, so the T cells may come from the graft donor. This sequence joins TRBV12-3 or TRBV12-4 and TRBJ2-5; TRBD2 might be the D (6 bases). CDR3 residues: CASSLWRSGPGAQYF. The CDR3, as DNA: TGTGCCAGCAGTTTATGGAGGTCAGGCCCGGGGGCCCAGTACTTC.